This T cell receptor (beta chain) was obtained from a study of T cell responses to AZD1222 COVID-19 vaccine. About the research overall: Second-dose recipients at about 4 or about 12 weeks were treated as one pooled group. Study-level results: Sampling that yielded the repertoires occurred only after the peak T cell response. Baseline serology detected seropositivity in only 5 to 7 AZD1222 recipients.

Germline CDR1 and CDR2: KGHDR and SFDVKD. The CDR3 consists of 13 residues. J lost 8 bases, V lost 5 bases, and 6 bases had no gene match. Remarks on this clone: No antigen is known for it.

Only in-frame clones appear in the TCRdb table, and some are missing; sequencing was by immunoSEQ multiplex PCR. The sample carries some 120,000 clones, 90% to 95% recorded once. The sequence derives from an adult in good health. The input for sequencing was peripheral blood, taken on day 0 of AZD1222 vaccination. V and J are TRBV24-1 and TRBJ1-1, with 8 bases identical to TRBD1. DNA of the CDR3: TGTGCCACCAGTGGGACAGGGAAAACGGAAGCTTTCTTT. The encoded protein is CATSGTGKTEAFF.